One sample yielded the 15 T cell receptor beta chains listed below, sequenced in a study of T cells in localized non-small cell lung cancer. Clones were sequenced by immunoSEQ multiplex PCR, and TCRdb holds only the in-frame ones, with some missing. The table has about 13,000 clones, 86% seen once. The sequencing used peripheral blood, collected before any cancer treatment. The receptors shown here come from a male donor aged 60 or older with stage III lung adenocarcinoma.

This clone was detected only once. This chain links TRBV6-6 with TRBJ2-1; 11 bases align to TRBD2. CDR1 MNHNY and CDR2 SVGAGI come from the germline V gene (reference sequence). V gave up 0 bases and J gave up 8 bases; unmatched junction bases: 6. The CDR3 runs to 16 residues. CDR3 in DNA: TGTGCCAGCAGTTACTCGAAACTAGCGGGAGCCTATGAGCAGTTCTTC. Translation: CASSYSKLAGAYEQFF.

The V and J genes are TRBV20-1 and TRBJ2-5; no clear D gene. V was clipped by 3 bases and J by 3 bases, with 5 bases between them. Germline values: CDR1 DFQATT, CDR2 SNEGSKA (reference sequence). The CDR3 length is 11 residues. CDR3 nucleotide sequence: TGCAGTGCTAGTCAGGAAGAGACCCAGTACTTC. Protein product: CSASQEETQYF.

CDR3 protein: CASSSGTGANVLTF. CDR3 bases: TGTGCCAGCAGCTCAGGGACTGGGGCCAACGTCCTGACTTTC. The chain joins TRBV5-6 to TRBJ2-6; perhaps TRBD1 as D (5 bases). V was pared by 3 bases and J by 2 bases, with 6 bases between. Germline V CDR1 and CDR2: SGHDT, YYEEEE. CDR3 length: 14 residues.

The CDR3 region is CASSPFTGGGYTF. The CDR3, as DNA: TGTGCCAGCAGTCCTTTCACCGGTGGTGGCTACACCTTC. The chain recombines TRBV6-6 with TRBJ1-2; D is unresolved. Deletions cut 5 bases from V and 7 bases from J, with 14 bases between. Germline CDR1 and CDR2: MNHNY and SVGAGI (reference sequence). CDR3 size: 13 residues.

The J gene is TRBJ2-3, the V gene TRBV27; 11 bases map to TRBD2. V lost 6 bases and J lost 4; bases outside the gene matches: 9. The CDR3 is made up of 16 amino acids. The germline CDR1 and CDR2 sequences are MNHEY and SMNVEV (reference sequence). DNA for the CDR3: TGTGCCAGCAGCCGATTAGCGGGAGGGGGCTCAGATACGCAGTATTTT. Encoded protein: CASSRLAGGGSDTQYF.

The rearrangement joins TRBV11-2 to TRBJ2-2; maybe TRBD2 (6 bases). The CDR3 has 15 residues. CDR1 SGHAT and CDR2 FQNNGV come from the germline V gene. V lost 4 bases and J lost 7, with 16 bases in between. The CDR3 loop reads CASSYSGGRVGELFF. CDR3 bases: TGTGCCAGCAGCTACAGTGGAGGGCGTGTCGGGGAGCTGTTTTTT.

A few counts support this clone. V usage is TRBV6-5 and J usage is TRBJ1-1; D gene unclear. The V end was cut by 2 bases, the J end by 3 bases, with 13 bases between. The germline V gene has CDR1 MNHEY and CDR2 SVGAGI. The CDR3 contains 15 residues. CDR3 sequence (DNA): TGTGCCAGCAGTTACGCTTTCCTTGGGGACACTGAAGCTTTCTTT. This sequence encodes CASSYAFLGDTEAFF.

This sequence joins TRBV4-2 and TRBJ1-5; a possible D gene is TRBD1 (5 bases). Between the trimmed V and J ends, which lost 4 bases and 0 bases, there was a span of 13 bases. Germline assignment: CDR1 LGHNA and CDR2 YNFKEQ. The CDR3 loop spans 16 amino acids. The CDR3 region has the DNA TGTGCCAGCAGCCCGGGAGGGGCAGATAGCAATCAGCCCCAGCATTTT. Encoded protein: CASSPGGADSNQPQHF.

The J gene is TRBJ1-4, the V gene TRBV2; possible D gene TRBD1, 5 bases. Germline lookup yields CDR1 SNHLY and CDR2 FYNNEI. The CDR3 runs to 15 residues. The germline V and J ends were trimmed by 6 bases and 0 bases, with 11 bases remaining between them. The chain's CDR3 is CASRRQSATNEKLFF. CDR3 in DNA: TGTGCCAGCAGGAGACAGAGTGCAACTAATGAAAAACTGTTTTTT.

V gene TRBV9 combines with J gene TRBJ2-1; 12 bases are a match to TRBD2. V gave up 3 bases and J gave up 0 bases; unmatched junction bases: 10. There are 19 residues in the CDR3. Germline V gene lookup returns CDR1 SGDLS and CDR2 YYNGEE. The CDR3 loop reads CASSAPGLAGRSSYNEQFF. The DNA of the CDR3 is TGTGCCAGCAGCGCGCCGGGACTAGCGGGCAGGAGCTCCTACAATGAGCAGTTCTTC.

The CDR3 nucleotides read TGTGCCAGCAGTTTATTGGGGTCCGGAAACACCATATATTTT. This codes for CASSLLGSGNTIYF. The chain combines TRBV27 with TRBJ1-3, with no clear D. Germline CDR1 is MNHEY and CDR2 is SMNVEV (reference sequence). There are 14 residues in the CDR3. V lost 1 base and J 4 bases, leaving 8 bases between the germline ends.

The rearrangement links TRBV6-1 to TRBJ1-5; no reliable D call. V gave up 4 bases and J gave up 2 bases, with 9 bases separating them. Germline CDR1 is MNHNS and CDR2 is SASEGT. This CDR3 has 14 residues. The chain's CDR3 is CASSAQFGNQPQHF. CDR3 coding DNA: TGTGCCAGCAGTGCACAGTTCGGCAATCAGCCCCAGCATTTT.

Here the CDR3 DNA reads TGCAGCGTTGTGGAGGATGGCTACACCTTC. Translation: CSVVEDGYTF. The J gene is TRBJ1-2, the V gene TRBV29-1; D unresolved. V lost 4 bases, J lost 6 bases, and 6 bases lay in between. CDR3 size: 10 residues. Germline assignment: CDR1 SQVTM and CDR2 ANQGSEA.

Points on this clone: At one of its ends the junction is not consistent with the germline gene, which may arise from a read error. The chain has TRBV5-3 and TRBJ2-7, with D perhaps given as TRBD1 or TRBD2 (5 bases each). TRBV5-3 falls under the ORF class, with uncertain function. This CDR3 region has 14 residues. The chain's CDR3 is CARSSYQPGPKFQF. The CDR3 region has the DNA TGTGCCAGAAGCTCGTACCAACCGGGGCCCAAATTCCAGTTC.

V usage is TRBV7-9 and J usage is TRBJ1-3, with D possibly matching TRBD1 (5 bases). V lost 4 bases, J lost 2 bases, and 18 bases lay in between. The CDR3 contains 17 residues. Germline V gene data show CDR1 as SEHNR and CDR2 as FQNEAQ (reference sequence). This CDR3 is CASSSQWGRLAGNTIYF. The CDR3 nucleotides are TGTGCCAGCAGCTCCCAGTGGGGACGGTTAGCTGGAAACACCATATATTTT.